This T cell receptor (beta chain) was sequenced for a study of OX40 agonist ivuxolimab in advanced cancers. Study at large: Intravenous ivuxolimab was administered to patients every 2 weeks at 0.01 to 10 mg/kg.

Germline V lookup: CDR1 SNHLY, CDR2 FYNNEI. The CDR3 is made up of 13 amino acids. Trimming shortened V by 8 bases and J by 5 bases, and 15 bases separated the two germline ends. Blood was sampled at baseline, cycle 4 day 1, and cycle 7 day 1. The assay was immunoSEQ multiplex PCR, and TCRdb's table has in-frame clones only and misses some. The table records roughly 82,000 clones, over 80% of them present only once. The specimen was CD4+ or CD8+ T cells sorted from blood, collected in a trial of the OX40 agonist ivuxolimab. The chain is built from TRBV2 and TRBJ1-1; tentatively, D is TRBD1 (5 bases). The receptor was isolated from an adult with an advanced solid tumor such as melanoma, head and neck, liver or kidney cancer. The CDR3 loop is CASEDTGWTEAFF. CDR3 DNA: TGTGCCAGCGAGGACACTGGGTGGACTGAAGCTTTCTTT.